This TCR beta chain was recorded in a study of T-cell reconstitution after alpha-beta-depleted transplantation in children. Germline lookup yields CDR1 MGHRA and CDR2 YSYEKL. V dropped 1 base and J dropped 0 bases, with 10 bases sitting between them. The CDR3 has 16 amino acids. The authors prepared the TCRbeta library with unique molecular identifiers. In TCRdb, the PCR reads were re-called with MiXCR into one record per CDR3 protein. The sample lists some 500,000 distinct CDR3 sequences; about a sixth were seen once. The material sequenced was PBMCs from the stem cell graft donor, taken from the stem cell graft. This receptor was identified in a human donor who donated a stem cell graft to a child with acute lymphoblastic leukemia. The V gene is TRBV4-1, the J gene TRBJ1-3; D is ambiguous. The CDR3 protein is CASSQVAADSGNTIYF. The CDR3, as DNA: TGCGCCAGCAGCCAAGTCGCGGCAGACTCTGGAAACACCATATATTTT.